One sample yielded the 17 T cell receptor beta chains listed below, sequenced in a study of shared clonotypes between healthy human individuals. Produced via immunoSEQ multiplex PCR; TCRdb's table is partial and in-frame only. The repertoire holds 850,000 to 1,100,000 clones, with roughly 80% as singletons. Sequencing was done on a sample of memory CD4+ T cells from PBMCs. As for subset: CD45RA-negative fraction. All receptors derive from a man aged 18 to 29 in good health. Some clones in this sample may be carry-over from other donors' samples.

This chain joins TRBV6-1 and TRBJ2-7; TRBD1 matches 7 bases. CDR3 length: 14 residues. V gave up 5 bases and J gave up 4 bases; unmatched junction bases: 8. Looked up from germline, CDR1 is MNHNS and CDR2 is SASEGT. The CDR3 is CASSRGQKSYEQYF. DNA of the CDR3: TGTGCCAGCAGTCGGGGACAGAAGTCGTACGAGCAGTACTTC.

The chain carries TRBV27 and TRBJ2-2, with 7 bases aligning to TRBD1. The trim removed 5 bases at V and 4 bases at J, leaving 10 bases unmatched. This CDR3 region has 16 residues. The V gene's germline CDR1 is MNHEY and CDR2 SMNVEV (reference sequence). CDR3 amino acids: CASSPGIRGSTGELFF. CDR3 in DNA: TGTGCCAGCAGTCCAGGGATCAGGGGGAGCACCGGGGAGCTGTTTTTT.

V and J are TRBV5-8 and TRBJ2-2, with a weak D call TRBD1 (6 bases). The length of the CDR3 is 16 residues. Germline CDR1 SGHTS, CDR2 YDEGEE. V lost 4 bases and J 4 bases, leaving 17 bases between the germline ends. This chain's CDR3 is CASSPWTASSTGELFF. The CDR3 nucleotides read TGTGCCAGCAGCCCCTGGACAGCCTCCAGCACCGGGGAGCTGTTTTTT.

J is TRBJ2-3 and V is TRBV19; 7 nucleotides agree with TRBD1. The J segment lost 2 bases and the V segment lost 2 bases, leaving 4 bases of the junction unmatched. Germline V gene data show CDR1 as LNHDA and CDR2 as SQIVND (reference sequence). The CDR3 is 15 amino acids. The CDR3 reads CASSIHRGPTDTQYF. Written as DNA, the CDR3 is TGTGCCAGTAGTATACACAGGGGCCCCACAGATACGCAGTATTTT. Using reference TRBV19 and TRBJ2-3 for the parts outside the CDR3, the full variable domain is DGGITQSPKYLFRKEGQNVTLSCEQNLNHDAMYWYRQDPGQGLRLIYYSQIVNDFQKGDIAEGYSVSREKKESFPLTVTSAQKNPTAFYLCASSIHRGPTDTQYFGPGTRLTVL.

CDR3 loop: CASSLTSGSSSYEQYF. CDR3 coding DNA: TGTGCCAGCAGCTTGACTAGCGGGAGCTCCTCCTACGAGCAGTACTTC. V usage is TRBV7-9 and J usage is TRBJ2-7; 12 bases line up with TRBD2. V trimming: 3 bases; J trimming: 0 bases; junction bases outside the gene matches: 3. Germline-derived CDR1 and CDR2 are SEHNR and FQNEAQ (reference sequence). CDR3 length: 16 residues.

The chain is built from TRBV5-1 and TRBJ2-1; TRBD2 matches 8 bases. Trimming at V came to 0 bases and at J to 2 bases, leaving 4 bases not matched to a gene. Germline CDR1 and CDR2: SGHRS and YFSETQ. This CDR3 comprises 16 residues. The CDR3 DNA sequence: TGCGCCAGCAGCTTGGCGGGGACTAGAGCCTACAATGAGCAGTTCTTC. Translation gives CASSLAGTRAYNEQFF.

V is TRBV7-9 and J is TRBJ2-1; 11 bases map to TRBD2. From germline, CDR1 is SEHNR and CDR2 FQNEAQ (reference sequence). This CDR3 region has 16 residues. The junction had 7 bases not matched to a gene; V was cut back by 5 bases and J by 4 bases. DNA of the CDR3: TGTGCCAGCAGCCCAGCGGGACTAGCGGTATACAATGAGCAGTTCTTC. This sequence encodes CASSPAGLAVYNEQFF.

This chain uses TRBV28 with TRBJ1-3, with D hard to call. CDR1 MDHEN and CDR2 SYDVKM come from the germline V gene. The germline V and J ends were trimmed by 7 bases and 4 bases, with 20 bases remaining between them. This CDR3 is built from 16 residues. The CDR3 DNA is TGTGCCAGCAAAAGATACAGCGATCTAAGGGGAAACACCATATATTTT. It encodes CASKRYSDLRGNTIYF.

The rearrangement joins TRBV4-1 to TRBJ1-2; TRBD1 is a possible D gene (6 bases). Deletions cut 4 bases from V and 1 base from J, with 13 bases between. Germline CDR1 is MGHRA and CDR2 is YSYEKL. This CDR3 has 15 amino acids. The CDR3 bases are TGCGCCAGCAGCCCCCGGACAGACCTTAACTATGGCTACACCTTC. Translation gives CASSPRTDLNYGYTF.

The chain combines TRBV7-8 with TRBJ1-2; D unclear. The germline V and J ends were trimmed by 1 base and 3 bases, with 15 bases remaining between them. Germline CDR1 and CDR2: SGHVS and FQNEAQ. The CDR3 consists of 16 residues. DNA for the CDR3: TGTGCCAGCAGCTTAGTCGTGACAAGGGCTTACTATGGCTACACCTTC. As protein: CASSLVVTRAYYGYTF.

V and J are TRBV5-1 and TRBJ1-1, with TRBD1 as a possible D gene (6 bases). V lost 2 bases and J 0 bases, leaving 14 bases between the germline ends. This CDR3 is built from 16 residues. Germline V gives CDR1 SGHRS, CDR2 YFSETQ. The CDR3 DNA reads TGCGCCAGCAGCTTTGCGACAGGAGCAATGAACACTGAAGCTTTCTTT. It yields the protein CASSFATGAMNTEAFF.

Concerning this clone itself: Other DNA sequences in the same sample also yield this CDR3. The rearrangement links TRBV28 to TRBJ1-2; 9 bases match TRBD1. Germline V gene lookup returns CDR1 MDHEN and CDR2 SYDVKM. V trimming: 5 bases; J trimming: 7 bases; junction bases outside the gene matches: 8. The CDR3 extends over 14 amino acids. CDR3 sequence: CASSPQDRGGGYTF. As DNA, the CDR3 is TGTGCCAGCAGTCCCCAGGACAGGGGTGGTGGCTACACCTTC.

J is TRBJ2-2 and V is TRBV28, with D unresolved. The germline V and J ends were trimmed by 7 bases and 4 bases, with 13 bases remaining between them. The V gene's germline CDR1 is MDHEN and CDR2 SYDVKM. The CDR3 covers 14 residues. The CDR3 reads CASTGPSATGELFF. Here the CDR3 DNA reads TGTGCCAGCACAGGTCCATCCGCCACCGGGGAGCTGTTTTTT.

The rearrangement joins TRBV23-1 to TRBJ2-2, with TRBD2 matching 8 bases. TRBV23-1 is assigned to the ORF class and has an uncertain function. V shed 7 bases, J shed 7 bases, and the junction held 14 bases outside the gene matches. There are 16 residues in the CDR3. In DNA form, the CDR3 reads TGCGCCAGCACCACACGCAAGCGGGAGTTAGTCGGGGAGCTGTTTTTT. Amino acid sequence: CASTTRKRELVGELFF.

The rearrangement links TRBV5-1 to TRBJ2-5, with 11 bases fitting TRBD2. CDR1 is SGHRS, CDR2 YFSETQ, per germline. The CDR3 loop spans 14 amino acids. V gave up 3 bases and J gave up 9 bases; unmatched junction bases: 7. The CDR3 sequence: CASSSRGLAVSQYF. For the CDR3, the DNA is TGCGCCAGCAGCTCGAGGGGACTAGCGGTATCCCAGTACTTC.

The V gene is TRBV18, the J gene TRBJ2-6, with D unresolved. The CDR3 runs to 14 residues. Trimming shortened V by 4 bases and J by 2 bases, and 6 bases separated the two germline ends. Germline V lookup: CDR1 KGHSH, CDR2 LQKENI. Here the CDR3 DNA reads TGTGCCAGCTCACTCCAGACTGGGGCCAACGTCCTGACTTTC. Protein sequence: CASSLQTGANVLTF.

CDR3 amino acids: CASSTWTGVYEQYF. CDR3 DNA: TGTGCCAGCAGTACCTGGACAGGAGTCTACGAGCAGTACTTC. This chain links TRBV6-1 with TRBJ2-7; 7 nucleotides align to TRBD1. The junction had 7 bases not matched to a gene; V was cut back by 5 bases and J by 3 bases. The CDR3 loop spans 14 amino acids. Germline V gene data show CDR1 as MNHNS and CDR2 as SASEGT.